This T cell receptor beta chain was obtained from a study of T cells expressing NK-cell markers. CDR3 length: 17 residues. TCR beta cDNA was made by 5'RACE template switching with UMIs. TCRdb reprocessed the 5' RACE reads and stores each CDR3 protein as one record, lacking DNA. The table for this sample gives about 260,000 distinct CDR3 sequences. This sequence was found in a man younger than 30 in good health. The sequenced sample consisted of blood T cells: a sorted CD56 or NKG2C T cell subset, CD4+ or CD8+ T cells, or bulk PBMC T cells (not recorded which). The genes are TRBV12-3 or TRBV12-4 and TRBJ2-1; TCRdb lists TRBD1, though no DNA is available to test this call. CDR3: CASSLPFSAGQGIEQFF.